This TCR beta chain appears in the sequencing data of a study of T-cell memory formation after mild COVID-19. Study findings and constraints: Whether second-wave clones peaking at day 37 were SARS-CoV-2 specific went unconfirmed. The study found balanced CD4/CD8 in clones contracting day 15 to 85 and a CD4+ lean in later expanders.

Barcoded TCR alpha and TCR beta cDNA libraries with UMIs came from 5'RACE using constant-segment primers. TCRdb independently ran MiXCR on the 5' RACE reads; one entry per CDR3 protein. The repertoire has 200,000 to 250,000 distinct CDR3 sequences, over 7.5% of them found once; the top ten carry around 3.4%. As concerns this clonotype: Its antigen remains unidentified.

The V gene end was trimmed by 6 bases and the J gene end by 7 bases; junction bases not matched to a gene: 12. The CDR3 is 14 amino acids. Per germline, CDR1 ENHRY and CDR2 SYGVKD. The specimen sequenced was PBMCs or a T cell subset sorted from them (not recorded which). The V gene is TRBV10-3, the J gene TRBJ2-7; 7 nucleotides match TRBD1. This TCR came from a man younger than 35 who had mild COVID-19 (a few samples of this study predate the infection). Cell type and time point are not known. The CDR3 region is CAIRRDRAEWEQYF. The CDR3 DNA follows: TGTGCCATCAGGCGAGACAGGGCGGAATGGGAGCAGTACTTC.